The rows below give T cell receptor beta chains drawn from one sample of a study of early T cells in non-severe SARS-CoV-2 infection. TCRdb re-derived calls from the 5' RACE reads in MiXCR, one entry per CDR3 protein. The sample includes tens of thousands of distinct CDR3 sequences, about 9.4% seen only once; the top ten take 6.5% to 8.5%. The sequences come from whole blood, collected at baseline. The receptors shown here come from an adult who was a healthcare worker with PCR-confirmed SARS-CoV-2 infection or an uninfected control (not recorded which). Each CDR3 is given with its conserved first and last residue. Each record gives: J gene, D gene, V gene, clone size, CDR3 DNA, CDR3 protein. D genes are given only for firm matches. Not all rows give a size; the values are once, few, many and, for expanded clones, a class.

j_gene: TRBJ1-4
d_gene: .
v_gene: TRBV5-1
abundance: .
CDR3nt: TGCGCCAGCAGCTGGGCCGCAACTAATGAAAAACTGTTTTTT
CDR3aa: CASSWAATNEKLFF

j_gene: TRBJ2-3
d_gene: TRBD1
v_gene: TRBV20-1
abundance: many
CDR3nt: TGCAGTGCTAGAGATGGCCAGGGGGGCACAGATACGCAGTATTTT
CDR3aa: CSARDGQGGTDTQYF

j_gene: TRBJ1-2
d_gene: .
v_gene: TRBV5-6
abundance: .
CDR3nt: TGTGCCAGCAGCACGAGGCTATGGGGTTCCTATGGCTACACCTTC
CDR3aa: CASSTRLWGSYGYTF

j_gene: TRBJ2-3
d_gene: TRBD1
v_gene: TRBV19
abundance: few
CDR3nt: TGTGCCAGTACCCCCCAGACAGGGGGCTTCGATACGCAGTATTTT
CDR3aa: CASTPQTGGFDTQYF

j_gene: TRBJ1-4
d_gene: .
v_gene: TRBV5-1
abundance: .
CDR3nt: TGCGCCAGCAGCTCGGGAAGCGTGATGGGTGAAAAACTGTTTTTT
CDR3aa: CASSSGSVMGEKLFF

j_gene: TRBJ1-1
d_gene: .
v_gene: TRBV5-1
abundance: many
CDR3nt: TGCGCCAGCAGTTTCGGAGGGGCCACTGAAGCTTTCTTT
CDR3aa: CASSFGGATEAFF

j_gene: TRBJ2-1
d_gene: .
v_gene: TRBV20-1
abundance: few
CDR3nt: TGCAGTGCTAGAGTACCGGGGATGTCCTACAATGAGCAGTTCTTC
CDR3aa: CSARVPGMSYNEQFF

j_gene: TRBJ1-3
d_gene: .
v_gene: TRBV6-2/TRBV6-3
abundance: .
CDR3nt: TGTGCCAGCAGTGAGGGACACAAGACGCCTGAAAACACCATATATTTT
CDR3aa: CASSEGHKTPENTIYF

j_gene: TRBJ2-1
d_gene: TRBD1
v_gene: TRBV19
abundance: many
CDR3nt: TGTGCCAGTAGTCCGACAGGGGCCCTCCCCGGGCAGTTCTTC
CDR3aa: CASSPTGALPGQFF

j_gene: TRBJ2-5
d_gene: .
v_gene: TRBV20-1
abundance: .
CDR3nt: TGCAGTGCTAGAGCCAAGGATGGATGGCACCAAGAGACCCAGTACTTC
CDR3aa: CSARAKDGWHQETQYF

j_gene: TRBJ2-7
d_gene: TRBD1
v_gene: TRBV24-1
abundance: few
CDR3nt: TGTGCCACCAGTGATATCACCGAGACAGGGAACTACGAGCAGTACTTC
CDR3aa: CATSDITETGNYEQYF

j_gene: TRBJ1-2
d_gene: TRBD1
v_gene: TRBV19
abundance: many
CDR3nt: TGTGCCAGTAGTCCGACAGGGATTGGGGTCTATGGCTACACCTTC
CDR3aa: CASSPTGIGVYGYTF

j_gene: TRBJ2-3
d_gene: TRBD2
v_gene: TRBV5-6
abundance: .
CDR3nt: TGTGCCAGCAGCTGGGAAGCTCAAGGACTAGCGGGTACTTATACGCAGTATTTT
CDR3aa: CASSWEAQGLAGTYTQYF

j_gene: TRBJ1-4
d_gene: TRBD1
v_gene: TRBV6-1
abundance: many
CDR3nt: TGTGCCAGCAGCGTGACAGGGTACTCTGGGAAACTGTTTTTT
CDR3aa: CASSVTGYSGKLFF

j_gene: TRBJ2-3
d_gene: .
v_gene: TRBV7-6
abundance: .
CDR3nt: TGTGCCAGCAGCTCCCCCCGGACAGATACGCAGTATTTT
CDR3aa: CASSSPRTDTQYF

j_gene: TRBJ2-5
d_gene: .
v_gene: TRBV6-1
abundance: .
CDR3nt: TGTGCCAGCAGTGAACCAGGGTCCGGGTTAGGGACCCAGTACTTC
CDR3aa: CASSEPGSGLGTQYF

j_gene: TRBJ1-2
d_gene: .
v_gene: TRBV20-1
abundance: few
CDR3nt: TGCAGTGCTCGGGACACCATTAACTATGGCTACACCTTC
CDR3aa: CSARDTINYGYTF

j_gene: TRBJ2-7
d_gene: .
v_gene: TRBV19
abundance: many
CDR3nt: TGTGCCAGTAGTAGTGGGACAAATTACGAGCAGTACTTC
CDR3aa: CASSSGTNYEQYF

j_gene: TRBJ2-2
d_gene: .
v_gene: TRBV12-3/TRBV12-4
abundance: few
CDR3nt: TGTGCCAGCAGTCGCCGGGGCCGCGGTCCGAACACCGGGGAGCTGTTTTTT
CDR3aa: CASSRRGRGPNTGELFF

j_gene: TRBJ2-7
d_gene: TRBD1
v_gene: TRBV19
abundance: .
CDR3nt: TGTGCCAGTAGTTCCTCGAACAGGGGAGACCACGAGCAGTACTTC
CDR3aa: CASSSSNRGDHEQYF

j_gene: TRBJ2-2
d_gene: .
v_gene: TRBV4-1
abundance: .
CDR3nt: TGCGCCAGCAGCCAAGATAGTAACCCCGGGGAGCTGTTTTTT
CDR3aa: CASSQDSNPGELFF

j_gene: TRBJ2-3
d_gene: TRBD1
v_gene: TRBV6-6
abundance: .
CDR3nt: TGTGCCAGCAGTTACCGGGACAGAGCAGATACGCAGTATTTT
CDR3aa: CASSYRDRADTQYF

j_gene: TRBJ1-2
d_gene: .
v_gene: TRBV6-5
abundance: many
CDR3nt: TGTGCCAGCAGTTACTCGGCTGGAGGAACTGGCTACACCTTC
CDR3aa: CASSYSAGGTGYTF

j_gene: TRBJ2-1
d_gene: .
v_gene: TRBV30
abundance: .
CDR3nt: TGTGCCTGGAGTCAGATGCTGTACAATGAGCAGTTCTTC
CDR3aa: CAWSQMLYNEQFF

j_gene: TRBJ1-2
d_gene: TRBD1
v_gene: TRBV5-1
abundance: many
CDR3nt: TGCGCCAGTTCAGGACAGGCGCGGTATGGCTACACCTTC
CDR3aa: CASSGQARYGYTF

j_gene: TRBJ2-1
d_gene: .
v_gene: TRBV2
abundance: few
CDR3nt: TGTGCCAGCTCGGGGAGCTCCTACAATGAGCAGTTCTTC
CDR3aa: CASSGSSYNEQFF

j_gene: TRBJ2-7
d_gene: TRBD1
v_gene: TRBV6-5
abundance: few
CDR3nt: TGTGCCAGCACCCCCCCGACAGGGAGCCCCTACGAGCAGTACTTC
CDR3aa: CASTPPTGSPYEQYF

j_gene: TRBJ2-7
d_gene: .
v_gene: TRBV5-6
abundance: many
CDR3nt: TGTGCCAGCGGCCGGGACGGAGGACTCTACGAGCAGTACTTC
CDR3aa: CASGRDGGLYEQYF

j_gene: TRBJ2-1
d_gene: TRBD2
v_gene: TRBV4-2
abundance: .
CDR3nt: TGTGCCAGCAGCCAAGATCTCGGATATAGCGGGGGGGCTTACAATGAGCAGTTCTTC
CDR3aa: CASSQDLGYSGGAYNEQFF

j_gene: TRBJ2-7
d_gene: .
v_gene: TRBV11-2
abundance: few
CDR3nt: TGTGCCAGCAGCTTAGGACAGTTCGGGTACGAGCAGTACTTC
CDR3aa: CASSLGQFGYEQYF

j_gene: TRBJ2-1
d_gene: .
v_gene: TRBV10-3
abundance: .
CDR3nt: TGTGCCATCAGTGAGTCGGAGAATGAGCAGTTCTTC
CDR3aa: CAISESENEQFF